Below, one T cell receptor (beta chain) is given with its context. This CDR3 is 14 amino acids long. V shed 5 bases, J shed 0 bases, and the junction held 3 bases outside the gene matches. The germline gives CDR1 GTSNPN, CDR2 SVGIG (reference sequence). The sample comes from a study of T cell clones after liver transplantation. The assay was immunoSEQ multiplex PCR, and TCRdb's table has in-frame clones only and misses some. The sample gives 70,000 to 85,000 clones, 80% of which show up once; approximately 0.55% is in the top ten. This chain joins TRBV30 and TRBJ1-3, with TRBD1 matching over 8 bases. This receptor was taken from a human donor who received a liver transplant. The sample consisted of CD4+ T cells from blood, taken before liver transplant. CDR3 amino acids: CAWDRGLSGNTIYF. CDR3 sequence (DNA): TGTGCCTGGGACAGGGGTCTCTCTGGAAACACCATATATTTT.